This T cell receptor beta chain emerged from a study of T-cell reconstitution after alpha-beta-depleted transplantation in children. Many counts were recorded for this clonotype. The TCRbeta library incorporated unique molecular identifiers. Each CDR3 protein gets one entry after TCRdb re-called the PCR reads with MiXCR. The table includes approximately 490,000 distinct CDR3 sequences, roughly an eighth detected once. V was pared by 8 bases and J by 0 bases, with 13 bases between. The length of the CDR3 is 15 residues. This TCR was recovered from a human donor who donated a stem cell graft to a child with combined immunodeficiency. The sample consisted of PBMCs from the stem cell graft donor, taken from the stem cell graft. J is TRBJ2-2 and V is TRBV12-3 or TRBV12-4; no firm D call. The CDR3 region is CASGSRLPNTGELFF. The CDR3 nucleotides read TGTGCCAGCGGTTCGAGGCTTCCGAACACCGGGGAGCTGTTTTTT.